One sample yielded the 23 T cell receptor beta chains listed below, sequenced in a study of blood T cells in healthy people across ages. Primed by a sample-barcoded 5' primer and a J-beta primer mix, a second PCR proceeded for about 7 to 12 cycles. Each CDR3 protein gets one entry after TCRdb re-called the 5' RACE reads with MiXCR. The sample records around 870,000 distinct CDR3 sequences, 25% to 35% being singletons. Source material: blood. The source of these receptors is an elderly woman in good health.

In its sample, this clonotype was seen many times. This sequence joins TRBV5-1 and TRBJ1-1; TRBD1 aligns across 7 bases. The CDR3 consists of 14 residues. CDR1 SGHRS and CDR2 YFSETQ come from the germline V gene. J gave up 4 bases and V 4 bases, and 7 bases lay outside the gene matches. This CDR3 is CASSVTGFGTEAFF. CDR3 nucleotides: TGCGCCAGCAGCGTGACAGGGTTTGGCACTGAAGCTTTCTTT.

This clonotype has only a few counts. The CDR3 DNA is TGTGCCAGCAGCCCCAGGGGGTTCGAATCACCCCTCCACTTT. This codes for CASSPRGFESPLHF. J is TRBJ1-6 and V is TRBV7-2; TRBD1 agrees at 7 bases. The germline CDR1 and CDR2 sequences are SGHTA and FQGNSA. Trimming at V came to 5 bases and at J to 10 bases, leaving 8 bases not matched to a gene. This CDR3 has 14 amino acids.

The V call is TRBV20-1, the J call TRBJ2-7, with a tentative D call TRBD1 (7 bases). The CDR3 runs to 15 residues. Trimming shortened V by 6 bases and J by 3 bases, and 21 bases separated the two germline ends. In germline, CDR1 is DFQATT, CDR2 SNEGSKA (reference sequence). For the CDR3, the DNA is TGCAGTGCCGAACGGCGGCAGGGGGGAGACTACGAGCAGTACTTC. Its protein is CSAERRQGGDYEQYF.

The V call is TRBV25-1, the J call TRBJ1-4; D possibly corresponds to TRBD1 (5 bases). From germline, CDR1 is MGHDK and CDR2 SYGVNS. This CDR3 comprises 13 residues. Written as DNA, the CDR3 is TGTACCGTCCAGGCAGGGAATAATGAAAAACTGTTTTTT. Its translation is CTVQAGNNEKLFF.

A few counts support this clonotype. V usage is TRBV12-3 or TRBV12-4 and J usage is TRBJ1-1; D remains ambiguous. The V gene lost 6 bases and the J gene lost 7 bases, with 12 bases spanning the gap. The CDR3 length is 12 residues. CDR3 nucleotide sequence: TGTGCCAGCAGCCTTACCGTAAGTGAAGCTTTCTTT. Translated, it gives CASSLTVSEAFF.

This rearrangement joins TRBV6-5 to TRBJ1-1, with unresolved D. Trimming cost V 2 bases and J 1 base, with 8 bases left between them. The CDR3 contains 14 residues. Germline CDR1 reads MNHEY; CDR2 reads SVGAGI. The CDR3 protein is CASSYLGQNTEAFF. In DNA, the CDR3 is TGTGCCAGCAGTTACCTCGGGCAGAACACTGAAGCTTTCTTT.

This clonotype appeared once. Possible read error: a much larger clone is one base away. This chain connects TRBV28 to TRBJ2-5; maybe TRBD1 (6 bases). Germline V gene lookup returns CDR1 MDHEN and CDR2 SYDVKM. CDR3 length: 16 residues. V was clipped by 6 bases and J by 11 bases, with 28 bases between them. CDR3: CASRQGQVAPYNEQYF. DNA of the CDR3: TGTGCCAGCAGACAGGGACAAGTTGCCCCCTACAATGAGCAGTACTTC.

Notes on this clonotype: This sequence may be a read error, since a much larger clone differs from it by one base. The J gene is TRBJ1-1, the V gene TRBV29-1; tentatively, D is TRBD1 (5 bases). The CDR3 is 15 residues long. Germline CDR1 is SQVTM and CDR2 is ANQGSEA. V was cut by 7 bases and J by 0 bases, with 18 bases left in between. The CDR3 region has the DNA TGCAGCGCGACAGAGGGATTGGGAATGAACACTGAAGCTTTCTTT. Its protein product is CSATEGLGMNTEAFF.

The chain is built from TRBV7-2 and TRBJ2-3; 10 bases line up with TRBD2. Trimming took 0 bases from V and 3 from J; bases not matched to a gene: 6. CDR1 and CDR2 from the germline V gene are SGHTA and FQGNSA. This CDR3 is built from 17 residues. CDR3 DNA sequence: TGTGCCAGCAGCTTAGCAGCGGGAGGGCCCTCGACAGATACGCAGTATTTT. The encoded protein is CASSLAAGGPSTDTQYF.

Ten or more counts support this clonotype. The rearrangement links TRBV20-1 to TRBJ2-6; either TRBD1 or TRBD2 may fit D (5 bases each). The CDR3 consists of 18 residues. Trimming took 0 bases from V and 0 from J, leaving 15 bases between them. Germline CDR1 is DFQATT and CDR2 is SNEGSKA (reference sequence). CDR3 sequence (DNA): TGCAGTGCTAGAGATTCCGGGGCCGCCGCCTCTGGGGCCAACGTCCTGACTTTC. Translating gives CSARDSGAAASGANVLTF.

The chain recombines TRBV14 with TRBJ2-3; D possibly corresponds to TRBD2 (5 bases). The CDR3 has 11 residues. V lost 5 bases to trimming and J lost 8 bases, with 8 bases between them. The germline V gene encodes CDR1 SGHDN and CDR2 FVKESK. The CDR3 nucleotides are TGTGCCAGCAGCGTAGAGGGTACGCAGTATTTT. Protein product: CASSVEGTQYF. The full variable domain, in which reference TRBV14 and TRBJ2-3 provide the parts outside the CDR3, is EAGVTQFPSHSVIEKGQTVTLRCDPISGHDNLYWYRRVMGKEIKFLLHFVKESKQDESGMPNNRFLAERTGGTYSTLKVQPAELEDSGVYFCASSVEGTQYFGPGTRLTVL.

Remarks on this clonotype: A read error is possible here, since a much larger clone lies one base away. V usage is TRBV7-2 and J usage is TRBJ2-7; the D is unclear. The CDR3 consists of 12 residues. V lost 3 bases and J 5 bases, leaving 8 bases between the germline ends. Germline V gene data show CDR1 as SGHTA and CDR2 as FQGNSA. The DNA for the CDR3 is TGTGCCAGCAGCTTCAATGTAGACGAGCAGTACTTC. It is translated as CASSFNVDEQYF.

The chain couples TRBV20-1 to TRBJ2-7; either TRBD1 or TRBD2 may supply D (5 bases each). From germline, CDR1 is DFQATT and CDR2 SNEGSKA (reference sequence). V was trimmed by 0 bases and J by 2 bases, leaving 17 bases between them. The CDR3 runs to 16 residues. CDR3 sequence: CSARDPGTAYPYEQYF. As DNA, the CDR3 is TGCAGTGCTAGAGATCCCGGGACCGCGTACCCCTACGAGCAGTACTTC.

This clonotype was recorded at least ten times. This sequence joins TRBV20-1 and TRBJ2-1; 7 bases agree with TRBD2. The CDR3 loop spans 14 amino acids. V shed 3 bases and J 10 bases; nucleotides not matched to a gene: 12. The V gene's germline CDR1 is DFQATT and CDR2 SNEGSKA (reference sequence). For the CDR3, the DNA is TGCAGTGCTAGCTCCCGGAGCGGGGTCTTGGAGCAGTTCTTC. Translating gives CSASSRSGVLEQFF.

The chain recombines TRBV4-3 with TRBJ1-1, with 10 nucleotides matching TRBD1. V lost 4 bases, J lost 6 bases, and 11 bases stayed unmatched. Germline assignment: CDR1 LGHNA and CDR2 YSLEER. There are 16 residues in the CDR3. DNA of the CDR3: TGCGCCAGCAGCCTTAGGACAGGGGGAAATGGAGCTGAAGCTTTCTTT. It is translated as CASSLRTGGNGAEAFF.

V gene TRBV7-2 combines with J gene TRBJ2-7; D might be TRBD1 or TRBD2, each matching 5 bases. The CDR3 has 15 amino acids. Trimming left V 3 bases short and J 6 bases short, with 18 bases between. Germline V lookup: CDR1 SGHTA, CDR2 FQGNSA. Here the CDR3 reads CASSFSGLVNPEQYF. CDR3 coding DNA: TGTGCCAGCAGCTTCTCGGGGCTAGTAAACCCCGAGCAGTACTTC.

At least ten counts were recorded for this clonotype. This chain joins TRBV7-8 and TRBJ1-1; maybe TRBD1 (5 bases). The CDR3 is 17 amino acids. Germline V lookup: CDR1 SGHVS, CDR2 FQNEAQ. Between the trimmed V and J ends, which lost 5 bases and 0 bases, there was a span of 19 bases. The CDR3 nucleotides are TGTGCCAGCAGCCCTCTCCCGGGACCGCGCATGAACACTGAAGCTTTCTTT. Its translation: CASSPLPGPRMNTEAFF.

V usage is TRBV6-2 or TRBV6-3 and J usage is TRBJ1-6, with D tentatively TRBD1 (5 bases). Trimming left V 6 bases short and J 6 bases short, with 18 bases between. The CDR3 is 16 amino acids. Germline CDR1 and CDR2: MNHEY and SVGEGT. DNA for the CDR3: TGTGCCAGCAGAACTTCCGGGACCACGGCTAATTCACCCCTCCACTTT. Its protein is CASRTSGTTANSPLHF.

The V and J genes are TRBV20-1 and TRBJ1-1; D is unresolved. CDR1 is DFQATT and CDR2 is SNEGSKA in the germline V gene (reference sequence). V gave up 0 bases and J gave up 5 bases, with 16 bases separating them. There are 15 residues in the CDR3. CDR3 nucleotide sequence: TGCAGTGCTAGAGATGTCCGGTTGATGCGGACTGAAGCTTTCTTT. This encodes CSARDVRLMRTEAFF.

This clonotype was detected many times. The gene calls are TRBV7-8 and TRBJ2-1; 11 bases are shared with TRBD1. The CDR3 extends over 17 amino acids. Germline CDR1 is SGHVS and CDR2 is FQNEAQ. With V trimmed by 4 bases and J by 7 bases, 12 bases remained unmatched. CDR3 sequence (DNA): TGTGCCAGCAGCTCCGACCTGGACAGGGGGCTAGGGAATGAGCAGTTCTTC. This gives the protein CASSSDLDRGLGNEQFF. Full variable domain (missing parts from reference TRBV7-8 and TRBJ2-1): GAGVSQSPRYKVAKRGQDVALRCDPISGHVSLFWYQQALGQGPEFLTYFQNEAQLDKSGLPSDRFFAERPEGSVSTLKIQRTQQEDSAVYLCASSSDLDRGLGNEQFFGPGTRLTVL.

This clonotype occurred many times. The V call is TRBV20-1, the J call TRBJ1-2; D is undetermined. In germline, CDR1 is DFQATT, CDR2 SNEGSKA (reference sequence). The CDR3 loop spans 17 amino acids. V was clipped by 7 bases and J by 3 bases, with 27 bases between them. CDR3 sequence reads: CSVKVLGGEVSHYGYTF. The CDR3 DNA reads TGCAGTGTAAAAGTCCTGGGTGGGGAGGTTTCGCACTATGGCTACACCTTC.

This clonotype has a count of ten or more. The chain employs TRBV5-1 and TRBJ1-1, with a tentative D call TRBD1 (6 bases). V was clipped by 5 bases and J by 3 bases, with 14 bases between them. Germline lookup yields CDR1 SGHRS and CDR2 YFSETQ. The CDR3 has 14 residues. The CDR3 DNA is TGCGCCAGCAGATTACAGGGAATCGACACTGAAGCTTTCTTT. It is translated as CASRLQGIDTEAFF.

This sequence joins TRBV4-1 and TRBJ2-1, with no clear D. V shed 5 bases and J shed 0 bases, with 14 bases lying between them. In germline, CDR1 is MGHRA, CDR2 YSYEKL. CDR3 length: 16 amino acids. Here the CDR3 reads CASSLAVGGSYNEQFF. For the CDR3, the DNA is TGCGCCAGCAGCTTGGCCGTTGGTGGCTCCTACAATGAGCAGTTCTTC.